This is a list of T cell receptor beta chains from one sample in a study of blood T cells in healthy people across ages. Each CDR3 protein gets one entry after TCRdb re-called the 5' RACE reads with MiXCR. The sample shows about 690,000 distinct CDR3 sequences, roughly 43% of them seen only once. The specimen sequenced was blood. The receptors derive from a man aged 80 or over in good health. Each CDR3 is given with its conserved first and last residue. D genes are given only for firm matches. Not all rows give a size; the values are once, few, many and, for expanded clones, a class.

length	D	size	V	J	CDR3	DNA
17	-	-	TRBV5-1	TRBJ2-7	CASSLASGNFGAFEQYF	TGCGCCAGCAGCTTGGCCTCAGGGAACTTTGGGGCATTCGAGCAGTACTTC
14	-	-	TRBV6-2/TRBV6-3	TRBJ2-5	CASSTDSTGETQYF	TGTGCCAGCAGTACCGACTCGACCGGGGAGACCCAGTACTTC
15	TRBD1	-	TRBV7-2	TRBJ1-2	CASSLGRDRSYGYTF	TGTGCCAGCAGCTTAGGGAGGGACAGGAGCTATGGCTACACCTTC
16	-	few	TRBV25-1	TRBJ2-7	CASSETKTRTQYEQYF	TGTGCCAGCAGTGAAACGAAGACACGGACACAATACGAGCAGTACTTC
16	TRBD1	few	TRBV12-3/TRBV12-4	TRBJ2-2	CASSPRDRGRTGELFF	TGTGCCAGCAGTCCTCGGGACAGGGGGCGCACCGGGGAGCTGTTTTTT
15	TRBD1	few	TRBV6-2/TRBV6-3	TRBJ2-5	CASSPGQGVQETQYF	TGTGCCAGCAGCCCGGGACAGGGGGTGCAAGAGACCCAGTACTTC
12	TRBD1	-	TRBV20-1	TRBJ2-7	CSGRQGAREQYF	TGCAGTGGAAGACAGGGGGCAAGGGAGCAGTACTTC
13	-	many	TRBV11-2	TRBJ1-6	CASSLDRDSPLHF	TGTGCCAGCAGCTTAGATCGGGATTCACCCCTCCACTTT
17	TRBD1	-	TRBV20-1	TRBJ2-4	CSARVDRGMGAKNIPYF	TGCAGTGCTAGAGTCGACAGGGGCATGGGGGCCAAAAACATTCCGTACTTC
13	-	-	TRBV14	TRBJ2-1	CASSQDLVGEQFF	TGTGCCAGCAGCCAGGACTTAGTTGGGGAGCAGTTCTTC
17	-	-	TRBV5-1	TRBJ2-7	CASSFSSRLGDGNEQYF	TGCGCCAGCAGCTTTAGCTCGAGACTAGGGGACGGGAATGAGCAGTACTTC
16	-	-	TRBV28	TRBJ2-7	CASRPLDSVGSYEQYF	TGTGCCAGCAGACCCTTAGATAGCGTTGGGTCCTACGAGCAGTACTTC
17	TRBD1	-	TRBV24-1	TRBJ2-1	CATSDTGTVSSYNEQFF	TGTGCCACCAGTGACACCGGGACAGTGAGCTCCTACAATGAGCAGTTCTTC
14	TRBD2	few	TRBV12-3/TRBV12-4	TRBJ2-1	CASTPGLVENEQFF	TGTGCCAGCACTCCGGGACTAGTCGAGAATGAGCAGTTCTTC
14	TRBD2	few	TRBV12-3/TRBV12-4	TRBJ2-1	CASSYGLGGDEQFF	TGTGCCAGCAGTTATGGACTAGGCGGCGATGAGCAGTTCTTC
16	TRBD2	-	TRBV9	TRBJ2-1	CASSDQRTSQYNEQFF	TGTGCCAGCAGCGATCAAAGGACTAGCCAATACAATGAGCAGTTCTTC
11	-	-	TRBV20-1	TRBJ2-3	CSAVKGQTQYF	TGCAGTGCAGTTAAGGGGCAGACGCAGTATTTT
14	-	-	TRBV12-3/TRBV12-4	TRBJ2-5	CASSLPGPGKTQYF	TGTGCCAGCAGTTTACCCGGGCCCGGGAAGACCCAGTACTTC
16	-	-	TRBV12-3/TRBV12-4	TRBJ2-7	CASSFIFGGSSYEQYF	TGTGCCAGCAGTTTTATTTTTGGAGGGAGCTCCTACGAGCAGTACTTC
14	-	-	TRBV2	TRBJ2-5	CASSEARVVGAQYF	TGTGCCAGCAGTGAAGCGCGAGTTGTAGGGGCCCAGTACTTC
13	-	-	TRBV20-1	TRBJ2-7	CSGTGRNSYEQYF	TGCAGTGGGACGGGCCGCAACTCCTACGAGCAGTACTTC
18	-	few	TRBV4-2	TRBJ2-5	CASSQEGQGKSSAETQYF	TGTGCCAGCAGCCAAGAAGGGCAGGGAAAGTCAAGCGCAGAGACCCAGTACTTC
12	-	-	TRBV6-2/TRBV6-3	TRBJ1-1	CASTKADTEAFF	TGTGCCAGCACCAAAGCGGACACTGAAGCTTTCTTT
15	-	-	TRBV6-1	TRBJ2-4	CASSEPTRAKNIQYF	TGTGCCAGCAGTGAGCCGACTCGAGCCAAAAACATTCAGTACTTC
15	TRBD2	-	TRBV14	TRBJ2-7	CASSQGTSGMDEQYF	TGTGCCAGCAGCCAAGGGACTAGCGGGATGGATGAGCAGTACTTC
15	TRBD2	once	TRBV27	TRBJ2-3	CASSLRAGRADTQYF	TGTGCCAGCAGTTTACGGGCCGGGAGGGCAGATACGCAGTATTTT
15	-	few	TRBV28	TRBJ2-6	CASRSQGSGANVLTF	TGTGCCAGCCGGTCACAGGGCTCTGGGGCCAACGTCCTGACTTTC
15	-	many	TRBV7-9	TRBJ2-3	CASSPRASVTDTQYF	TGTGCCAGCAGCCCCCGGGCAAGCGTCACAGATACGCAGTATTTT
15	TRBD2	few	TRBV20-1	TRBJ2-3	CSARSRGVVTDTQYF	TGCAGTGCTAGATCGCGGGGGGTTGTGACAGATACGCAGTATTTT
15	-	-	TRBV28	TRBJ1-5	CASSWSGAGNQPQHF	TGTGCCAGCAGTTGGTCTGGGGCAGGCAATCAACCCCAGCATTTT
15	TRBD1	-	TRBV20-1	TRBJ2-3	CSASVTGDEADTQYF	TGCAGTGCCAGCGTGACAGGGGATGAGGCAGATACGCAGTATTTT
16	TRBD1	-	TRBV10-3	TRBJ1-1	CAISDPGDRDDTEAFF	TGTGCCATCAGTGATCCAGGGGACAGGGACGACACTGAAGCTTTCTTT
14	TRBD2	-	TRBV12-3/TRBV12-4	TRBJ2-3	CASRQSGAPDTQYF	TGTGCCAGCAGACAAAGCGGGGCGCCAGATACGCAGTATTTT
14	-	-	TRBV5-1	TRBJ2-5	CASSTLQGMETQYF	TGCGCCAGCAGCACTCTACAGGGAATGGAGACCCAGTACTTC
14	TRBD1	-	TRBV6-1	TRBJ1-4	CASSGGQEIEKLFF	TGTGCCAGCAGTGGGGGACAGGAGATTGAAAAACTGTTTTTT
14	-	once	TRBV28	TRBJ1-4	CASSVAPGGEKLFF	TGTGCCAGCAGTGTGGCTCCGGGAGGTGAAAAACTGTTTTTT
16	TRBD1	-	TRBV29-1	TRBJ2-2	CSVGAFGQAATGELFF	TGCAGCGTTGGGGCCTTTGGACAGGCTGCCACCGGGGAGCTGTTTTTT
15	-	-	TRBV3-1	TRBJ2-6	CASSRQGGGADVLTF	TGTGCCAGCAGCCGCCAGGGTGGCGGGGCCGACGTCCTGACTTTC
15	TRBD2	many	TRBV20-1	TRBJ2-3	CSASTSGGSTDTQYF	TGCAGTGCTAGCACTAGCGGGGGGTCCACAGATACGCAGTATTTT
15	TRBD2	-	TRBV6-2/TRBV6-3	TRBJ2-1	CASSPGGVSYNEQFF	TGTGCCAGCAGCCCCGGGGGGGTCTCCTACAATGAGCAGTTCTTC
18	TRBD1	-	TRBV5-4	TRBJ2-5	CASSLDGPGTGGRGTQYF	TGTGCCAGCAGCTTGGATGGCCCCGGGACAGGGGGTCGGGGGACCCAGTACTTC
14	-	-	TRBV7-2	TRBJ1-5	CASSLQGGNQPRHF	TGTGCCAGCAGCTTACAGGGCGGTAATCAGCCCCGGCATTTT